One T cell receptor beta chain is described in this entry. Its antigen remains unidentified. Relative to the germline gene, one junction end is altered; a read error may explain this. This entry comes from a study of blood T cells in healthy people across ages. Study-wide results and limits: PBMC samples, being unsorted, prevented any conclusive comparison of naive and antigen-experienced cells. CMV status of donors was not determined, possibly confounding expanded clonotype changes.

Germline loops: CDR1 SGHTA, CDR2 FQGNSA. This CDR3 comprises 16 residues. With a J-beta primer mix and a sample-barcoded 5' primer, a second PCR ran about 6 to 11 cycles. One entry per CDR3 protein, called by TCRdb with MiXCR from the 5' RACE reads. The sample carries 1.5 million to 2 million distinct CDR3 sequences, roughly 27% recorded once. Sequenced material: blood. J is TRBJ1-3 and V is TRBV7-2; the match to TRBD1 covers 8 bases. This receptor was identified in a woman in her thirties in good health. The CDR3 sequence: CVSSLAGGAVGNTIYF. In DNA, the CDR3 is TGTGTCAGCAGCTTGGCAGGGGGCGCGGTTGGAAACACCATATATTTT.